Described below is a single T cell receptor beta chain sequence and its context. Its antigen is not known. This record comes from a study of graft-versus-host responses after intestinal transplantation. Study at large: Every recipient underwent anti-thymocyte globulin induction, then tacrolimus and steroids for roughly 3 years. Study results and caveats: Some patients had graft-donor T cell macrochimerism. In their allografts, the ratios of graft-versus-host to host-versus-graft T cell clones were high. Early post-transplant HvG declines showed an association with peak circulating GvH clone levels.

Method: immunoSEQ multiplex PCR; TCRdb's copy keeps in-frame clones and lacks some. The repertoire holds more than 95,000 clones, with more than 75% as singletons. The CDR3 consists of 15 residues. V was clipped by 6 bases and J by 6 bases, with 18 bases between them. Germline V lookup: CDR1 MNHNS, CDR2 SASEGT. The sequencing used unstimulated CD4+ T cells sorted from spleen or lymph node cells, collected before intestinal transplant. This chain joins TRBV6-1 and TRBJ1-5, with a tentative D call TRBD1 (5 bases). The source of this sequence is a human donor who received an intestinal transplant. CDR3 sequence reads: CASRAPGFRVQPQHF. DNA of the CDR3: TGTGCCAGCAGGGCTCCAGGGTTTCGAGTTCAGCCCCAGCATTTT.